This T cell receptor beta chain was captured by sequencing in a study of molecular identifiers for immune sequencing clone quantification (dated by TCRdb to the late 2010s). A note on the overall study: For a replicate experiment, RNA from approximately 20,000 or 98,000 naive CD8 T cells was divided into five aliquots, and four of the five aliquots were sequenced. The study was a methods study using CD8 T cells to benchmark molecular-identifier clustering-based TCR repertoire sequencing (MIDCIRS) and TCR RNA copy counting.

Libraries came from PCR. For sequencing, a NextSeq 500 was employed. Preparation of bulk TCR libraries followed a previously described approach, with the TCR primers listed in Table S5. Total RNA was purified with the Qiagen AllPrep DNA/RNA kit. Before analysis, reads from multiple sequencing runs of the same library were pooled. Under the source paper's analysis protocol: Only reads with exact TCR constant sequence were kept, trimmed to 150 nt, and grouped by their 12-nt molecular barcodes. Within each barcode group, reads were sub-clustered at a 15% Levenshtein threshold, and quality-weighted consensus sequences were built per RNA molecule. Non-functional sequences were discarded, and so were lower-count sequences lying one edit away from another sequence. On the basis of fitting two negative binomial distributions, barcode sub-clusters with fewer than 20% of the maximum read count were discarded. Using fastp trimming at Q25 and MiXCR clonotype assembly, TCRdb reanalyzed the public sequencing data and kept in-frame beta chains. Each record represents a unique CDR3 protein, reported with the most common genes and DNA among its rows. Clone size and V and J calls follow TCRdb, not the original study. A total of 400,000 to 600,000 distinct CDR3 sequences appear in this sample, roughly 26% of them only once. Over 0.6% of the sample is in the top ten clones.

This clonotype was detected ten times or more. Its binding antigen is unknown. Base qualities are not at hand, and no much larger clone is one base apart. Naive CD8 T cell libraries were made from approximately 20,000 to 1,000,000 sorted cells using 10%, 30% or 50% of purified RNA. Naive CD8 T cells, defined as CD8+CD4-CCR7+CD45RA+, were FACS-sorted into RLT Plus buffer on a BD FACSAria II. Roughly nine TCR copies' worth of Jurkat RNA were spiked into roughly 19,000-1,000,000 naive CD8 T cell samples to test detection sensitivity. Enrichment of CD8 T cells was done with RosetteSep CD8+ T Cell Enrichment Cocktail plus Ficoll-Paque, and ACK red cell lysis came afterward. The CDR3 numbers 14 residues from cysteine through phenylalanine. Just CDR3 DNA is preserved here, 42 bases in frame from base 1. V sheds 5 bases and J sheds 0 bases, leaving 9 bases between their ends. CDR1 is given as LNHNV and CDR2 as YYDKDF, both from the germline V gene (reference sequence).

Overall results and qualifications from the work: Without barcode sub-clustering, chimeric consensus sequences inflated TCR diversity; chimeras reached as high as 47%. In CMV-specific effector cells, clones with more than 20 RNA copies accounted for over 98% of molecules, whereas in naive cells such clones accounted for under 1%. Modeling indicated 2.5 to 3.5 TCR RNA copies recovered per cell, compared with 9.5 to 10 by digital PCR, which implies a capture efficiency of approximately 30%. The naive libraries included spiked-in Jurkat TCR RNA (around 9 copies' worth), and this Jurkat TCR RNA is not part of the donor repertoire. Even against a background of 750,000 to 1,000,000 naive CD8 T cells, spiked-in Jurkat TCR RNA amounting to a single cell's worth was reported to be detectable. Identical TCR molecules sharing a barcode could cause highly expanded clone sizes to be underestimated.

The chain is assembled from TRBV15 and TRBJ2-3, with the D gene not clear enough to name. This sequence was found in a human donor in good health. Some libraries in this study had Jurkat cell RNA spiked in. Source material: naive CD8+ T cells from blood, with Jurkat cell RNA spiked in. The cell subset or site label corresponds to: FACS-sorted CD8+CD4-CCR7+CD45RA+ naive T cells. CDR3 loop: CATSQQDSTDTQYF. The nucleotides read TGTGCCACCAGCCAGCAGGACAGCACAGATACGCAGTATTTT.